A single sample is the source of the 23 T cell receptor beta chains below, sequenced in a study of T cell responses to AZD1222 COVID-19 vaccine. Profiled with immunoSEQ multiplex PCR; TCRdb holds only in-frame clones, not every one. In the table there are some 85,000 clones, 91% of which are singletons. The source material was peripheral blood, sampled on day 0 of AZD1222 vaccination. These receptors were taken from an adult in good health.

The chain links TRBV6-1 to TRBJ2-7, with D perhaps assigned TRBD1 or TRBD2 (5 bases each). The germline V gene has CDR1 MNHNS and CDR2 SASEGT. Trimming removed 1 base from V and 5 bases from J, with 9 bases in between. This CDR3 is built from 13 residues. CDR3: CASSEGEGNEQYF. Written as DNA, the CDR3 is TGTGCCAGCAGTGAAGGCGAGGGGAACGAGCAGTACTTC.

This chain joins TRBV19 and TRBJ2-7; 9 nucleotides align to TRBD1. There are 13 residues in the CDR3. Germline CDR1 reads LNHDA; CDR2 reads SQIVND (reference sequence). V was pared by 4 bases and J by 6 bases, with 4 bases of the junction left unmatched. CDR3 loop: CASSTDRGFEQYF. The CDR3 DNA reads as TGTGCCAGTAGTACGGACAGGGGTTTCGAGCAGTACTTC. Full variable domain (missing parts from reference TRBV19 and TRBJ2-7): DGGITQSPKYLFRKEGQNVTLSCEQNLNHDAMYWYRQDPGQGLRLIYYSQIVNDFQKGDIAEGYSVSREKKESFPLTVTSAQKNPTAFYLCASSTDRGFEQYFGPGTRLTVT.

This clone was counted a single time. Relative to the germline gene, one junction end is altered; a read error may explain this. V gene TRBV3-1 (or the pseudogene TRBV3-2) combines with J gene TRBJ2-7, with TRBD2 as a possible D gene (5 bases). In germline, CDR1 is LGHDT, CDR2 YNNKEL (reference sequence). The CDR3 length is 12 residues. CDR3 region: CASSQDVRRIHF. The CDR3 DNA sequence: TGTGCCAGCAGCCAAGATGTGAGGAGGATACACTTC.

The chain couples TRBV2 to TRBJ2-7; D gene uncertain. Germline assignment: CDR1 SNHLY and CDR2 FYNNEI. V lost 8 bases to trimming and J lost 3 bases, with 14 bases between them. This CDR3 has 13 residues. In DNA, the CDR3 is TGTGCCAGCCGAGCCAGCCAAATCTACGAGCAGTACTTC. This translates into CASRASQIYEQYF.

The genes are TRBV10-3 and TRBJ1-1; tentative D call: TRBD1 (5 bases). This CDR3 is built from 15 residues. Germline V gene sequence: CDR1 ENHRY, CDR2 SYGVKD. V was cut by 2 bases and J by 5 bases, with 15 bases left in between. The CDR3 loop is CAISETGTAGTEAFF. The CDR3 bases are TGTGCCATCAGTGAGACCGGGACCGCAGGGACTGAAGCTTTCTTT.

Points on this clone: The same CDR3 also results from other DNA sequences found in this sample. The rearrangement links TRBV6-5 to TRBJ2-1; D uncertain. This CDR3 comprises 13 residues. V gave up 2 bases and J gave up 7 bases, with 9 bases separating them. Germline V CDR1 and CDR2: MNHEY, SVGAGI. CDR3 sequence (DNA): TGTGCCAGCAGTTACGGCGGCCGAAATGAGCAGTTCTTC. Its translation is CASSYGGRNEQFF.

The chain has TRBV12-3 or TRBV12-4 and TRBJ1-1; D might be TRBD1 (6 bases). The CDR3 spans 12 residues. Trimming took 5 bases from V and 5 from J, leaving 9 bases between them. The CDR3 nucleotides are TGTGCCAGCAGTCCAGGACAGACTGAAGCTTTCTTT. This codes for CASSPGQTEAFF.

This chain's CDR3 is CASTLAGVVAGELFF. The CDR3, as DNA: TGTGCCAGCACCTTAGCTGGAGTGGTAGCCGGGGAGCTGTTTTTT. The genes are TRBV2 and TRBJ2-2; no clear D gene. This CDR3 region has 15 residues. The V gene lost 7 bases and the J gene lost 6 bases, with 18 bases spanning the gap. From germline, CDR1 is SNHLY and CDR2 FYNNEI. Supplemented by reference TRBV2 and TRBJ2-2, the full variable domain reads EPEVTQTPSHQVTQMGQEVILRCVPISNHLYFYWYRQILGQKVEFLVSFYNNEISEKSEIFDDQFSVERPDGSNFTLKIRSTKLEDSAMYFCASTLAGVVAGELFFGEGSRLTVL.

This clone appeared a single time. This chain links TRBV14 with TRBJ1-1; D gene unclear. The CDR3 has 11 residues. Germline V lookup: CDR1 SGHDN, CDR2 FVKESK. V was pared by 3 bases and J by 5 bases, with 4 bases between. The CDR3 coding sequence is TGTGCCAGCAGCCACGGGACTGAAGCTTTCTTT. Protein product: CASSHGTEAFF.

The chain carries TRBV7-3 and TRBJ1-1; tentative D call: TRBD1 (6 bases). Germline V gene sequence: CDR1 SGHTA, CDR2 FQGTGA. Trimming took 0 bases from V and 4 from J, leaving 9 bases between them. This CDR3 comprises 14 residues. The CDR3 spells CASSLTGQTTEAFF. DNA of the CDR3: TGTGCCAGCAGCTTAACCGGACAGACCACTGAAGCTTTCTTT.

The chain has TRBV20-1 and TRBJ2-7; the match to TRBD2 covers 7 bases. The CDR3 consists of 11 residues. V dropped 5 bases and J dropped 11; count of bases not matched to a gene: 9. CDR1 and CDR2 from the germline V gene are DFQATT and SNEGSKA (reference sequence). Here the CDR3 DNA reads TGCAGTGCTCGGGAGGTTGGGAAGGAGTACTTC. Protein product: CSAREVGKEYF.

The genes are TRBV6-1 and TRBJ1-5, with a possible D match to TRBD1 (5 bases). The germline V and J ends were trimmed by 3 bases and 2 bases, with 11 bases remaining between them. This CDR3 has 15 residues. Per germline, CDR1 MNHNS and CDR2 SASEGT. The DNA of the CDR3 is TGTGCCAGCAGTGATGGGGGTGTTGGCAATCAGCCCCAGCATTTT. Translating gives CASSDGGVGNQPQHF.

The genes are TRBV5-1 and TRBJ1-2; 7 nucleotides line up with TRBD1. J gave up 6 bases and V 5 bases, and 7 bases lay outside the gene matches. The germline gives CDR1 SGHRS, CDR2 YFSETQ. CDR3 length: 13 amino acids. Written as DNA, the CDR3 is TGCGCCAGCAGATACGGGACAGATGATGGCTACACCTTC. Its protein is CASRYGTDDGYTF.

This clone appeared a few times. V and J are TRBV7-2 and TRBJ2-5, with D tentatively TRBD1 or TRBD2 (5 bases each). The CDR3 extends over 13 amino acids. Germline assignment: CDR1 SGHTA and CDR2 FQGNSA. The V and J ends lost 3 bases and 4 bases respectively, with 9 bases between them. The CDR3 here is CASSFWDGETQYF. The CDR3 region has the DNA TGTGCCAGCAGCTTCTGGGACGGAGAGACCCAGTACTTC.

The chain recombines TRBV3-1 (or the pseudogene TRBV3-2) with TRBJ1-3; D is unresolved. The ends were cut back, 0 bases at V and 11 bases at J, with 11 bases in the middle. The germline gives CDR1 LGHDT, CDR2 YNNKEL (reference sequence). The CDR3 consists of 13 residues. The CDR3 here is CASSQDKRVSIYF. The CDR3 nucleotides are TGTGCCAGCAGCCAAGATAAGCGGGTCTCCATATATTTT.

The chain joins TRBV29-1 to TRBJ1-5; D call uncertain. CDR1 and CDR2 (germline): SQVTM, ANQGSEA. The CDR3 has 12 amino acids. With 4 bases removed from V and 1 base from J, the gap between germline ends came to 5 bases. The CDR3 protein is CSVAHSNQPQHF. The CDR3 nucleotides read TGCAGCGTTGCACACAGCAATCAGCCCCAGCATTTT.

The CDR3 here is CASKGTPVSYEQYF. In DNA form, the CDR3 reads TGTGCCAGCAAGGGGACTCCTGTCTCCTACGAGCAGTACTTC. The chain links TRBV2 to TRBJ2-7; tentatively, D is TRBD2 (6 bases). Germline V gene lookup returns CDR1 SNHLY and CDR2 FYNNEI. The CDR3 runs to 14 residues. V was clipped by 7 bases and J by 0 bases, with 13 bases between them. Looking up the rest from reference TRBV2 and TRBJ2-7 gives the full variable domain: EPEVTQTPSHQVTQMGQEVILRCVPISNHLYFYWYRQILGQKVEFLVSFYNNEISEKSEIFDDQFSVERPDGSNFTLKIRSTKLEDSAMYFCASKGTPVSYEQYFGPGTRLTVT.

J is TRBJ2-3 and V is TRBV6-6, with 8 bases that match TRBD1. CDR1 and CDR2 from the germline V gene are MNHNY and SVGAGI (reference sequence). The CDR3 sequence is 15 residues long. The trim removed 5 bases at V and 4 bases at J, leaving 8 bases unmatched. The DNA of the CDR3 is TGTGCCAGCAGTACCGGACAGGGCTGGGCAGATACGCAGTATTTT. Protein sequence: CASSTGQGWADTQYF.

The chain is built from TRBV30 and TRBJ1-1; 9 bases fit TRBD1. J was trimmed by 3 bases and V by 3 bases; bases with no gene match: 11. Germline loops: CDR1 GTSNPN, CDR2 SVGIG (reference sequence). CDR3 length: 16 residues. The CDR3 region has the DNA TGTGCCTGGAGAGGACAGGGGAGAAAAGGAGACACTGAAGCTTTCTTT. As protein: CAWRGQGRKGDTEAFF.

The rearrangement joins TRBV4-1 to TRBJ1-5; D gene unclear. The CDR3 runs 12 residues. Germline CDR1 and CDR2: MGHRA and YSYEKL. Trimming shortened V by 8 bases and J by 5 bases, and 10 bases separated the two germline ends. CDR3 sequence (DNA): TGCGCCAGCTCGGGGATGGATCAGCCCCAGCATTTT. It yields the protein CASSGMDQPQHF.

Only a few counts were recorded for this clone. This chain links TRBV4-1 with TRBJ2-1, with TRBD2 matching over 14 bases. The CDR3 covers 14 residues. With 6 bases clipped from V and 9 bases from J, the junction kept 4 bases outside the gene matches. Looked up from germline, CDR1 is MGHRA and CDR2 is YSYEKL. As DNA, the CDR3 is TGCGCCAGCAGGAGACTAGCGGGAGGGGTTGAGCAGTTCTTC. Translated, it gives CASRRLAGGVEQFF.

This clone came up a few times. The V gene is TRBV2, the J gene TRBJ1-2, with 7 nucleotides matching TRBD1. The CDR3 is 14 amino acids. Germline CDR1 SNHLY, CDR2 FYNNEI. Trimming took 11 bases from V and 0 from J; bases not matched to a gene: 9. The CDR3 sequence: CASRLGTANYGYTF. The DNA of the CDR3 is TGTGCCTCGCGGCTCGGGACAGCTAACTATGGCTACACCTTC.

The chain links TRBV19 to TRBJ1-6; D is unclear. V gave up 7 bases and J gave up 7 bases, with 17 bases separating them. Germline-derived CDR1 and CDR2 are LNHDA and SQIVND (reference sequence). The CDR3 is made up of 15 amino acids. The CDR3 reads CASNPVRSRNSPLHF. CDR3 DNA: TGTGCCAGTAACCCGGTCAGGAGTCGGAATTCACCCCTCCACTTT.